This T cell receptor beta chain was sequenced in a study of T cell responses to AZD1222 COVID-19 vaccine. The data were produced by immunoSEQ multiplex PCR, yet TCRdb's version contains in-frame clones alone and is incomplete. The profile shows about 86,000 clones, around 90% of them singletons. This clone has more than one count but fewer than ten. Trimming cost V 4 bases and J 2 bases; bases outside gene matches: 9. The CDR3 has 16 amino acids. Germline V lookup: CDR1 SGHDT, CDR2 YYEEEE. The receptor was isolated from an adult in good health. The sample here was peripheral blood, taken on day 0 of AZD1222 vaccination. V gene TRBV5-6 combines with J gene TRBJ1-3; 7 bases fit TRBD1. The CDR3 nucleotides read TGTGCCAGCAGCCCTAAACAGGGGTTTGCTGGAAACACCATATATTTT. Its translation: CASSPKQGFAGNTIYF.